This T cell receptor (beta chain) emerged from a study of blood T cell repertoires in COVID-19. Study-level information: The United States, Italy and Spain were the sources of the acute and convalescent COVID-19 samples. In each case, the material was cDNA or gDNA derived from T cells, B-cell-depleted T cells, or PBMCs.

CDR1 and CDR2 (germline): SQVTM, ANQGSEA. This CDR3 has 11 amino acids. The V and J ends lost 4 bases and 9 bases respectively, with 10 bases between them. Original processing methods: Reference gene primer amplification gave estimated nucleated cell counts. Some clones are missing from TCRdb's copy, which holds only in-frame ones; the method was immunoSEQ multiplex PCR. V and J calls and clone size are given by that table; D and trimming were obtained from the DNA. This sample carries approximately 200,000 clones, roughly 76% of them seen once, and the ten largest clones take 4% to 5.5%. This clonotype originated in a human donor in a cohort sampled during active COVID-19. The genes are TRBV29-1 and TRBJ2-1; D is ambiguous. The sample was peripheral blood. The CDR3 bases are TGCAGCGTTGGTGGGCTACTTGAGCAGTTCTTC. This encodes CSVGGLLEQFF.